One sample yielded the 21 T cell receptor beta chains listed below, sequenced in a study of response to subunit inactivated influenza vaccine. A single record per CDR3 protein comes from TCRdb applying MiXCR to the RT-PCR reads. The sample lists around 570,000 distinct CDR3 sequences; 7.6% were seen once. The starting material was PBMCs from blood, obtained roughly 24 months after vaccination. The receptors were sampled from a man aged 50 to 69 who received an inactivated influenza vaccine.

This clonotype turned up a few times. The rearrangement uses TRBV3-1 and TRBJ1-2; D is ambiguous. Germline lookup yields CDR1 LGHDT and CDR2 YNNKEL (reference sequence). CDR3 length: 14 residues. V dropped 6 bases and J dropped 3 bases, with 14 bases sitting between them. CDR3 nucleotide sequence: TGTGCCAGCAGGCAGGCCGGGTCCTACTATGGCTACACCTTC. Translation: CASRQAGSYYGYTF.

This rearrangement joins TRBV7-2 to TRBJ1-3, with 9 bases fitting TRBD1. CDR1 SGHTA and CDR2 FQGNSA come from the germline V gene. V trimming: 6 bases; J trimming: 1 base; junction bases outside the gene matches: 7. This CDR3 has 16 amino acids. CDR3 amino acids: CASSTQGAGSGNTIYF. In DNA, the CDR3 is TGTGCCAGCAGTACACAGGGGGCTGGTTCTGGAAACACCATATATTTT.

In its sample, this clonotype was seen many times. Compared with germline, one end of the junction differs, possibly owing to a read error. The CDR3 DNA is TGTGCCAGCAGGGAAGGCTCCTACGAGCAGTACTTC. Protein product: CASREGSYEQYF. This sequence joins TRBV6-1 and TRBJ2-7, with D unresolved. The CDR3 extends over 12 amino acids. Looked up from germline, CDR1 is MNHNS and CDR2 is SASEGT.

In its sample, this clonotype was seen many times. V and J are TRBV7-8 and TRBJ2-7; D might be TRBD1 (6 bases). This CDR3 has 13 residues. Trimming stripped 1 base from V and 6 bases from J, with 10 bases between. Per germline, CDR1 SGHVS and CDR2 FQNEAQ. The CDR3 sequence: CASSLVQGGEQYF. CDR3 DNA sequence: TGTGCCAGCAGCTTAGTACAGGGTGGCGAGCAGTACTTC.

The CDR3 region has the DNA TGTGCCAGCAGCCCCTTCCCGGGCGGGATTGGTTACGAGCAGTACTTC. This gives the protein CASSPFPGGIGYEQYF. This rearrangement joins TRBV3-1 to TRBJ2-7; TRBD2 is a possible D gene (6 bases). The CDR3 is made up of 16 amino acids. V was clipped by 4 bases and J by 4 bases, with 20 bases between them. Per the germline V gene, CDR1 is LGHDT and CDR2 is YNNKEL (reference sequence).

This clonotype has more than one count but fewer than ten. DNA for the CDR3: TGTGCCAGCAGCCCCCATTTCACCGGGGAGCTGTTTTTT. Amino acid sequence: CASSPHFTGELFF. The chain recombines TRBV9 with TRBJ2-2; D ambiguous. The V and J ends lost 4 bases and 4 bases respectively, with 8 bases between them. CDR3 size: 13 residues. The germline CDR1 and CDR2 sequences are SGDLS and YYNGEE.

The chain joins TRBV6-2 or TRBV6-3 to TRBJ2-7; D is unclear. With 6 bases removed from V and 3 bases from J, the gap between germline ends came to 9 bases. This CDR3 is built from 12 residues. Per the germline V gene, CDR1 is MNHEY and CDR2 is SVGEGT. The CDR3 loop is CASSQHSYEQYF. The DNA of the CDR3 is TGTGCCAGCAGCCAACATAGCTACGAGCAGTACTTC.

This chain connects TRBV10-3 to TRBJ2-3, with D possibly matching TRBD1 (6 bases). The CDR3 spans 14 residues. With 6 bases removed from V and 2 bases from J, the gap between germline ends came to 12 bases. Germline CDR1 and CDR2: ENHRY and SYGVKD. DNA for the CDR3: TGTGCCATCAGCACGACAGGAAACACAGATACGCAGTATTTT. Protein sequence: CAISTTGNTDTQYF.

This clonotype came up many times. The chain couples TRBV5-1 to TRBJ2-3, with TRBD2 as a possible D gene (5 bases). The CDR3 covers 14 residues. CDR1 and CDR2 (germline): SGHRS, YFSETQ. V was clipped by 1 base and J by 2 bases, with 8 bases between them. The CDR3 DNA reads TGCGCCAGCAGCTTGTGGGGAGACACAGATACGCAGTATTTT. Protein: CASSLWGDTDTQYF.

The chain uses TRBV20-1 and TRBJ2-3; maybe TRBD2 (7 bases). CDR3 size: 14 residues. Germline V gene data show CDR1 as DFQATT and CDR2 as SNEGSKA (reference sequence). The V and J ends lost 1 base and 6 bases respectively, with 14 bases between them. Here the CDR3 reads CSARGRGAIDTQYF. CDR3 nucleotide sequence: TGCAGTGCTAGAGGACGGGGGGCCATTGATACGCAGTATTTT.

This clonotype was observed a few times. CDR3 bases: TGTGCCAGCAGCTTAGCGTTAGGAGGGAACACTGAAGCTTTCTTT. As protein: CASSLALGGNTEAFF. The chain employs TRBV7-2 and TRBJ1-1; D gene uncertain. CDR1 SGHTA and CDR2 FQGNSA come from the germline V gene. This CDR3 has 15 residues. Between the trimmed V and J ends, which lost 0 bases and 1 base, there was a span of 9 bases.

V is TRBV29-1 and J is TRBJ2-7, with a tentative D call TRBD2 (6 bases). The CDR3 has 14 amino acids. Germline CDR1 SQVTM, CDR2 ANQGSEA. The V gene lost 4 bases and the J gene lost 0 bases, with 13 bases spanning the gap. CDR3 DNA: TGCAGCGTTGGGGGGTCCGGGAGCTCCTACGAGCAGTACTTC. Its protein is CSVGGSGSSYEQYF.

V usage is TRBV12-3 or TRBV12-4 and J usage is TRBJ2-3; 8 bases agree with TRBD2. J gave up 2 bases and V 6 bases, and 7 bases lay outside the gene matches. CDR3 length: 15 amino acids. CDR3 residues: CASSRSGRVTDTQYF. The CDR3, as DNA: TGTGCCAGCAGCCGCTCCGGGAGGGTCACAGATACGCAGTATTTT.

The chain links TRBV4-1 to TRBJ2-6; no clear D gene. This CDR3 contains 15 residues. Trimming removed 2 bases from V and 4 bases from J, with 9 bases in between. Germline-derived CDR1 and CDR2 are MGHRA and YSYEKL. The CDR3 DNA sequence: TGCGCCAGCAGCCAACCCGTAACGGGGGCCAACGTCCTGACTTTC. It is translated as CASSQPVTGANVLTF.

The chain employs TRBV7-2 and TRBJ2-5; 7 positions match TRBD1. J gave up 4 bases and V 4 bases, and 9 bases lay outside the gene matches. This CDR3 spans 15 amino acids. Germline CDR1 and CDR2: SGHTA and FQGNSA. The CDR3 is CASSSGGGVRETQYF. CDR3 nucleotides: TGTGCCAGCAGCTCAGGGGGTGGGGTTAGAGAGACCCAGTACTTC.

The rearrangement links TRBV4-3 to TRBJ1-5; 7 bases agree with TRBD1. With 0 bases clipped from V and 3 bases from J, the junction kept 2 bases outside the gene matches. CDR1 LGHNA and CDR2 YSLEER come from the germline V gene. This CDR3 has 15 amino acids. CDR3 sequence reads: CASSQDTGDNQPQHF. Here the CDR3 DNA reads TGCGCCAGCAGCCAAGATACAGGGGACAATCAGCCCCAGCATTTT.

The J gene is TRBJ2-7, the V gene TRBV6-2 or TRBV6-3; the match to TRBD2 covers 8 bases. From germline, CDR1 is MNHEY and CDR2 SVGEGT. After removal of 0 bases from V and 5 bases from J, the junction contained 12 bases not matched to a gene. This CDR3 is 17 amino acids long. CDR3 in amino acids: CASSYSWSSGSFHEQYF. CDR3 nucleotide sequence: TGTGCCAGCAGTTACTCTTGGTCCAGCGGGAGTTTCCACGAGCAGTACTTC.

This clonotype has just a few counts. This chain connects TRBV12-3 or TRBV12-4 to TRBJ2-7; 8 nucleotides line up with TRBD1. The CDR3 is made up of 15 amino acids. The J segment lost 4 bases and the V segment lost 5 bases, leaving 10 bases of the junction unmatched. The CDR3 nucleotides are TGTGCCAGCAGTAAAACCGGGACAGGACTTTACGAGCAGTACTTC. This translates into CASSKTGTGLYEQYF.

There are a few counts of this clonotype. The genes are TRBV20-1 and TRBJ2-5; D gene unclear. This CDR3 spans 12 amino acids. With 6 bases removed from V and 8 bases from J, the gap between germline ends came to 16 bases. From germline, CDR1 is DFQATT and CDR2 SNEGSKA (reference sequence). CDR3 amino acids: CSATDAAPTQYF. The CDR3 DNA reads TGCAGTGCCACGGACGCAGCCCCTACCCAGTACTTC.

The CDR3 nucleotides are TGCGCCAGCAGCCAGGAAACAGGGTCTGGAAACACCATATATTTT. Translation: CASSQETGSGNTIYF. The rearrangement links TRBV4-3 to TRBJ1-3; weak D call: TRBD1 (6 bases). Trimming left V 3 bases short and J 1 base short, with 10 bases between. The CDR3 totals 15 residues. In germline, CDR1 is LGHNA, CDR2 YSLEER.

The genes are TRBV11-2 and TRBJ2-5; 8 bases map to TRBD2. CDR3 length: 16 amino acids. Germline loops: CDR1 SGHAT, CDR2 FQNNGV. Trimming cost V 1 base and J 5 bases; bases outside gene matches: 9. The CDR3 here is CASSLVAGGRTETQYF. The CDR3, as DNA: TGTGCCAGCAGCTTAGTTGCGGGGGGAAGGACGGAGACCCAGTACTTC. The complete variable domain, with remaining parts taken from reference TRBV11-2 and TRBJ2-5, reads EAGVAQSPRYKIIEKRQSVAFWCNPISGHATLYWYQQILGQGPKLLIQFQNNGVVDDSQLPKDRFSAERLKGVDSTLKIQPAKLEDSAVYLCASSLVAGGRTETQYFGPGTRLLVL.